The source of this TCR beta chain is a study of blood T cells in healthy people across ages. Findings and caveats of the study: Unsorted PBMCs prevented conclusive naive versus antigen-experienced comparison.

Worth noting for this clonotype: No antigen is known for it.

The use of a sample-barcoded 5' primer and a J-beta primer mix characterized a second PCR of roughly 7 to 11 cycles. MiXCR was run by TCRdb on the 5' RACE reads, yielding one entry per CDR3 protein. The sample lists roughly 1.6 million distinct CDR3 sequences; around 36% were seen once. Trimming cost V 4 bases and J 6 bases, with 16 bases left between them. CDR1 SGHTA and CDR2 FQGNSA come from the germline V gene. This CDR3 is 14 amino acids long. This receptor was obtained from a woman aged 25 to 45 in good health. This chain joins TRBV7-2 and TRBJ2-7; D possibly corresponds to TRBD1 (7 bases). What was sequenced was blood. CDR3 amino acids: CASSYGQGGGEQYF. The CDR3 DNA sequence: TGTGCCAGCAGCTACGGGCAGGGGGGTGGCGAGCAGTACTTC.